A single sample gave rise to the 6 T cell receptor beta chains below, sequenced in a study of T cell changes during pregnancy in multiple sclerosis. Produced via immunoSEQ multiplex PCR; TCRdb's table is partial and in-frame only. The sample carries approximately 58,000 clones, 92% recorded once. This sample comprised peripheral blood, obtained in the second trimester of pregnancy. These receptor sequences come from a female donor with multiple sclerosis, enrolled in a pregnancy study.

This sequence joins TRBV15 and TRBJ1-5; 8 positions match TRBD1. CDR1 LNHNV and CDR2 YYDKDF come from the germline V gene (reference sequence). The J segment lost 0 bases and the V segment lost 3 bases, leaving 7 bases of the junction unmatched. The CDR3 is 17 residues long. The CDR3 reads CATSRSRDRNSNQPQHF. The CDR3 DNA reads TGTGCCACCAGCAGGTCCCGGGACAGGAATAGCAATCAGCCCCAGCATTTT.

J is TRBJ2-5 and V is TRBV5-4; TRBD2 might be the D (5 bases). Germline assignment: CDR1 SGHNT and CDR2 YYREEE (reference sequence). The CDR3 runs 14 residues. Trimming took off 2 bases at V and 1 base at J, with 9 bases between the two ends. CDR3 nucleotides: TGTGCCAGCAGCTTTGATGGGAGCCAAGAGACCCAGTACTTC. Translating gives CASSFDGSQETQYF.

This chain joins TRBV7-9 and TRBJ1-1; 8 bases map to TRBD1. V shed 5 bases, J shed 1 base, and the junction held 6 bases outside the gene matches. Germline values: CDR1 SEHNR, CDR2 FQNEAQ (reference sequence). The CDR3 has 15 amino acids. The DNA of the CDR3 is TGTGCCAGCAGCGCGAGACAGGGGCGGAACACTGAAGCTTTCTTT. It specifies CASSARQGRNTEAFF. Full variable domain (outside the CDR3, taken from reference TRBV7-9 and TRBJ1-1): DTGVSQNPRHKITKRGQNVTFRCDPISEHNRLYWYRQTLGQGPEFLTYFQNEAQLEKSRLLSDRFSAERPKGSFSTLEIQRTEQGDSAMYLCASSARQGRNTEAFFGQGTRLTVV.

J is TRBJ2-3 and V is TRBV19; 8 nucleotides align to TRBD1. After removal of 1 base from V and 5 bases from J, the junction contained 5 bases not matched to a gene. Germline CDR1 reads LNHDA; CDR2 reads SQIVND (reference sequence). The CDR3 runs 15 residues. CDR3 DNA: TGTGCCAGTAGTATAGCAGGACAGGGAAAAGATACGCAGTATTTT. Translated, it gives CASSIAGQGKDTQYF.

The chain joins TRBV5-5 to TRBJ2-6; D unresolved. Germline CDR1 and CDR2: SGHKS and YYEKEE (reference sequence). This CDR3 is built from 15 residues. Trimming stripped 0 bases from V and 4 bases from J, with 8 bases between. This CDR3 is CASSLDFLGANVLTF. The CDR3 DNA follows: TGTGCCAGCAGCTTGGACTTCCTCGGGGCCAACGTCCTGACTTTC.

The chain carries TRBV5-6 and TRBJ2-2; TRBD2 aligns across 8 bases. Germline V gene lookup returns CDR1 SGHDT and CDR2 YYEEEE. V gave up 0 bases and J gave up 4 bases; unmatched junction bases: 5. This CDR3 comprises 16 residues. The CDR3 DNA is TGTGCCAGCAGCTTGGGAGCGGGGGCGATCACCGGGGAGCTGTTTTTT. Translated: CASSLGAGAITGELFF. The full variable domain, in which reference TRBV5-6 and TRBJ2-2 provide the parts outside the CDR3, is DAGVTQSPTHLIKTRGQQVTLRCSPKSGHDTVSWYQQALGQGPQFIFQYYEEEERQRGNFPDRFSGHQFPNYSSELNVNALLLGDSALYLCASSLGAGAITGELFFGEGSRLTVL.